Presented here are 22 T cell receptor beta chains from one specimen sequenced in a study of T cells in Graves' hyperthyroidism and ophthalmopathy. Amplified regions were TCR beta CDR3 sequences from RNA transcripts. An initial round of RT-PCR targeting the TCR CDR3 relied on the HTBI primer set. MiXCR, applied by TCRdb to the multiplex PCR reads, yields one record per CDR3 protein. The data show 300,000 to 450,000 distinct CDR3 sequences, with roughly 13% seen just once and approximately 10% held by the top ten. The sequencing input was blood. These receptor sequences come from a woman aged 55-75 years with Graves' hyperthyroidism.

CDR3 in amino acids: CASSVEPGQRGEQFF. The CDR3 bases are TGTGCCAGCAGCGTAGAGCCAGGGCAGAGGGGTGAGCAGTTCTTC. J is TRBJ2-1 and V is TRBV9; D may be TRBD1 or TRBD2 (5 bases each). CDR3 length: 15 amino acids. Germline V CDR1 and CDR2: SGDLS, YYNGEE. V was trimmed by 0 bases and J by 9 bases, leaving 16 bases between them.

V gene TRBV20-1 combines with J gene TRBJ2-7, with 12 nucleotides matching TRBD2. In germline, CDR1 is DFQATT, CDR2 SNEGSKA (reference sequence). V shed 6 bases, J shed 7 bases, and the junction held 10 bases outside the gene matches. This CDR3 comprises 14 residues. The CDR3 bases are TGCAGTGCAGGGACTAGCGGGTCATTTGAAGAGCAGTACTTC. Its protein product is CSAGTSGSFEEQYF.

This clonotype has a handful of counts. The genes are TRBV19 and TRBJ1-1; D may be TRBD1 (5 bases). Germline CDR1 and CDR2: LNHDA and SQIVND (reference sequence). This CDR3 comprises 15 residues. V gave up 3 bases and J gave up 4 bases, with 15 bases separating them. CDR3 sequence: CASSIRTWGGTEAFF. In DNA form, the CDR3 reads TGTGCCAGTAGTATTCGGACTTGGGGCGGCACTGAAGCTTTCTTT. Supplemented by reference TRBV19 and TRBJ1-1, the full variable domain reads DGGITQSPKYLFRKEGQNVTLSCEQNLNHDAMYWYRQDPGQGLRLIYYSQIVNDFQKGDIAEGYSVSREKKESFPLTVTSAQKNPTAFYLCASSIRTWGGTEAFFGQGTRLTVV.

This clonotype was seen more than once but under ten times. The chain joins TRBV7-2 to TRBJ1-1, with 7 bases that match TRBD1. V shed 2 bases and J 1 base; nucleotides not matched to a gene: 4. The CDR3 extends over 15 amino acids. CDR1 and CDR2 from the germline V gene are SGHTA and FQGNSA. In DNA, the CDR3 is TGTGCCAGCAGCTTAAGACAGGGCGGGAACACTGAAGCTTTCTTT. This codes for CASSLRQGGNTEAFF. The variable domain in full, completed from reference TRBV7-2 and TRBJ1-1, reads GAGVSQSPSNKVTEKGKDVELRCDPISGHTALYWYRQSLGQGLEFLIYFQGNSAPDKSGLPSDRFSAERTGGSVSTLTIQRTQQEDSAVYLCASSLRQGGNTEAFFGQGTRLTVV.

This clonotype was seen at least ten times. The chain carries TRBV18 and TRBJ2-1; the D gene is possibly TRBD2 (6 bases). Trimming stripped 0 bases from V and 2 bases from J, with 14 bases between. The CDR3 consists of 17 residues. Germline assignment: CDR1 KGHSH and CDR2 LQKENI. Written as DNA, the CDR3 is TGTGCCAGCTCACCACCGGGTAGAATAGCGGCCTACAATGAGCAGTTCTTC. It translates to CASSPPGRIAAYNEQFF.

The CDR3 sequence is CASSQGRPPRGDYGYTF. CDR3 nucleotide sequence: TGTGCCAGCAGCCAAGGGAGGCCCCCCAGGGGTGACTATGGCTACACCTTC. The chain links TRBV4-2 to TRBJ1-2; tentative D call: TRBD1 (6 bases). The CDR3 consists of 17 residues. Trimming removed 1 base from V and 3 bases from J, with 18 bases in between. Germline V gives CDR1 LGHNA, CDR2 YNFKEQ.

In its sample, this clonotype was seen many times. The chain is built from TRBV3-1 and TRBJ2-1; a possible D gene is TRBD1 (6 bases). The CDR3 totals 16 residues. Germline V gene sequence: CDR1 LGHDT, CDR2 YNNKEL (reference sequence). Trimming stripped 0 bases from V and 2 bases from J, with 11 bases between. The CDR3 DNA sequence: TGTGCCAGCAGCCAAGATGGGCAGGGGACCTACAATGAGCAGTTCTTC. It encodes CASSQDGQGTYNEQFF.

This clonotype has a handful of counts. The chain has TRBV9 and TRBJ2-7; 13 bases are shared with TRBD2. Looked up from germline, CDR1 is SGDLS and CDR2 is YYNGEE. The CDR3 consists of 15 residues. V dropped 3 bases and J dropped 5; count of bases not matched to a gene: 5. The CDR3 DNA follows: TGTGCCAGCAGCGCAGGACTAGCGGGAGTGCACGAGCAGTACTTC. This gives the protein CASSAGLAGVHEQYF.

This clonotype was seen repeatedly, ten times or more. The chain uses TRBV2 and TRBJ2-7, with D maybe TRBD2 (7 bases). The CDR3 is made up of 16 amino acids. The germline V and J ends were trimmed by 0 bases and 4 bases, with 16 bases remaining between them. The germline gives CDR1 SNHLY, CDR2 FYNNEI. The DNA of the CDR3 is TGTGCCAGCAGTGAAGCGCTTCCCGGGGGGCGGTACGAGCAGTACTTC. Translated: CASSEALPGGRYEQYF.

In its sample, this clonotype was seen a few times. The J gene is TRBJ2-7, the V gene TRBV28; 12 nucleotides agree with TRBD1. V shed 7 bases, J shed 4 bases, and the junction held 11 bases outside the gene matches. The length of the CDR3 is 16 residues. Germline CDR1 is MDHEN and CDR2 is SYDVKM. CDR3 sequence reads: CASKSPGDRGLYEQYF. The CDR3 bases are TGTGCCAGCAAATCCCCAGGGGACAGGGGGCTGTACGAGCAGTACTTC.

In its sample, this clonotype was seen many times. The chain employs TRBV11-2 and TRBJ2-3; no clear D. This CDR3 region has 18 residues. Germline-derived CDR1 and CDR2 are SGHAT and FQNNGV. Trimming took off 4 bases at V and 0 bases at J, with 20 bases between the two ends. CDR3 DNA: TGTGCCAGCAGCTCTCACCTGAGTTACCCCATAAGCACAGATACGCAGTATTTT. The encoded protein is CASSSHLSYPISTDTQYF.

This chain links TRBV30 with TRBJ2-3, with 11 bases that match TRBD2. The length of the CDR3 is 16 residues. The J segment lost 2 bases and the V segment lost 1 base, leaving 5 bases of the junction unmatched. The V gene's germline CDR1 is GTSNPN and CDR2 SVGIG (reference sequence). Written as DNA, the CDR3 is TGTGCCTGGAGTGCTGGGACTAGCGGAGCCACAGATACGCAGTATTTT. As protein: CAWSAGTSGATDTQYF.

The sample holds many counts of this clonotype. The chain uses TRBV18 and TRBJ2-7; the D call may be TRBD1 or TRBD2 (6 bases each). Germline CDR1 is KGHSH and CDR2 is LQKENI. The CDR3 runs 14 residues. V lost 3 bases and J lost 3, with 12 bases in between. CDR3 amino acids: CASSPTRGVYEQYF. The CDR3 region has the DNA TGTGCCAGCTCACCCACAAGGGGGGTCTACGAGCAGTACTTC.

In its sample, this clonotype was seen many times. The CDR3: CASRRLAGVGADTQYF. CDR3 sequence (DNA): TGTGCCAGCAGGCGACTAGCGGGAGTCGGGGCAGATACGCAGTATTTT. The rearrangement joins TRBV2 to TRBJ2-3, with TRBD2 identical over 12 bases. Unmatched junction bases numbered 8, after V lost 6 bases and J lost 4 bases. The CDR3 spans 16 residues. CDR1 SNHLY and CDR2 FYNNEI come from the germline V gene. Based on the CDR3 plus reference TRBV2 and TRBJ2-3, the full variable domain is EPEVTQTPSHQVTQMGQEVILRCVPISNHLYFYWYRQILGQKVEFLVSFYNNEISEKSEIFDDQFSVERPDGSNFTLKIRSTKLEDSAMYFCASRRLAGVGADTQYFGPGTRLTVL.

In this sample, this clonotype turned up many times. This chain connects TRBV5-1 to TRBJ1-1; possible D gene TRBD1, 5 bases. V lost 2 bases and J 3 bases, leaving 11 bases between the germline ends. The V gene's germline CDR1 is SGHRS and CDR2 YFSETQ. The CDR3 consists of 14 residues. CDR3 in DNA: TGCGCCAGCAGCTTTACAGGTTCGGACACTGAAGCTTTCTTT. Translation: CASSFTGSDTEAFF. Supplemented by reference TRBV5-1 and TRBJ1-1, the full variable domain reads KAGVTQTPRYLIKTRGQQVTLSCSPISGHRSVSWYQQTPGQGLQFLFEYFSETQRNKGNFPGRFSGRQFSNSRSEMNVSTLELGDSALYLCASSFTGSDTEAFFGQGTRLTVV.

In its sample, this clonotype was seen many times. The rearrangement joins TRBV5-1 to TRBJ2-5, with D uncertain. Germline CDR1 reads SGHRS; CDR2 reads YFSETQ. V lost 0 bases and J 4 bases, leaving 10 bases between the germline ends. The CDR3 has 14 residues. CDR3 nucleotide sequence: TGCGCCAGCAGCTTGGGCTCGTTCGGAGAGACCCAGTACTTC. Translation gives CASSLGSFGETQYF.

This clonotype has a count of ten or more. This chain uses TRBV2 with TRBJ1-2, with D possibly TRBD1 on 6 matching bases. V was shortened by 7 bases and J by 3 bases, with 9 bases between the two germline ends. This CDR3 has 12 residues. Per the germline V gene, CDR1 is SNHLY and CDR2 is FYNNEI. The CDR3: CASTPGDYGYTF. Written as DNA, the CDR3 is TGTGCCAGCACCCCAGGGGACTATGGCTACACCTTC.

Concerning this clonotype: A much larger clone sits a single nucleotide away, making a read error possible. V gene TRBV24-1 combines with J gene TRBJ2-1, with a tentative D call TRBD2 (5 bases). The CDR3 consists of 14 residues. Germline CDR1 KGHDR, CDR2 SFDVKD. The chain's CDR3 is CATRAAGTYSEQFF. In DNA, the CDR3 is TGTGCCACCAGAGCTGCGGGCACCTACAGTGAGCAGTTCTTC.

This clonotype has a handful of counts. The J gene is TRBJ2-2, the V gene TRBV20-1; 14 bases fit TRBD2. The CDR3 runs 17 residues. Per the germline V gene, CDR1 is DFQATT and CDR2 is SNEGSKA (reference sequence). Germline trimming cut 4 bases from V and 3 bases from J; bases unmatched to any gene: 7. CDR3 nucleotides: TGCAGTGCTACCGGACTAGCGGGAGGCCGTCACACCGGGGAGCTGTTTTTT. This gives the protein CSATGLAGGRHTGELFF.

Notes on this clonotype: This may come from a read error, since a much larger clone is one base off. This CDR3 is CSVEDPLGEGYEQHF. DNA for the CDR3: TGCAGCGTTGAAGATCCCTTGGGGGAGGGCTACGAGCAGCACTTC. This chain connects TRBV29-1 to TRBJ2-7; the match to TRBD2 covers 7 bases. Germline CDR1 and CDR2: SQVTM and ANQGSEA. The CDR3 contains 15 residues.

This clonotype was counted at least ten times. The chain joins TRBV7-3 to TRBJ2-7; 11 positions agree with TRBD2. With 5 bases clipped from V and 6 bases from J, the junction kept 6 bases outside the gene matches. This CDR3 has 14 amino acids. The germline CDR1 and CDR2 sequences are SGHTA and FQGTGA. The DNA of the CDR3 is TGTGCCAGCAGCCCAGTAGCGGGAGGGAGCGAGCAGTACTTC. Encoded protein: CASSPVAGGSEQYF.

The chain carries TRBV2 and TRBJ2-3; TRBD2 matches at 9 bases. Germline V gives CDR1 SNHLY, CDR2 FYNNEI. The CDR3 runs 15 residues. Unmatched junction bases numbered 15, after V lost 10 bases and J lost 7 bases. The CDR3 bases are TGTGCCACCCAAACCGCTAGCGGGACGGAGAATACGCAGTATTTT. Its translation: CATQTASGTENTQYF.